These 18 T cell receptor beta chains originate from one sample sequenced in a study of CD8+CD57+ T cells in acquired aplastic anemia. According to the study, genomic DNA was the template for TCR beta VDJ and CDR3 profiling. TCRdb reanalysed the reads using MiXCR and keeps one entry per CDR3 protein. Of hundreds of thousands of distinct CDR3 sequences in the sample, roughly 50% were seen once. Sequencing was carried out using sorted CD4+, CD8+, or CD8+CD57+ T cells (not recorded which) from PBMCs. These receptors all stem from a human donor with severe aplastic anemia or a healthy control (not recorded which).

This chain uses TRBV20-1 with TRBJ2-2; TRBD1 matches 9 bases. Trimming removed 3 bases from V and 4 bases from J; junction bases left unmatched: 6. Germline V CDR1 and CDR2: DFQATT, SNEGSKA (reference sequence). This CDR3 is built from 15 residues. In DNA form, the CDR3 reads TGCAGTGCTAGTCAGGGACAGGGTGGCACCGGGGAGCTGTTTTTT. Its protein is CSASQGQGGTGELFF.

For this clonotype: The conserved final phenylalanine or tryptophan is absent from the CDR3, which likely points to a read error. This chain joins TRBV29-1 and TRBJ2-5; the D gene is possibly TRBD1 (6 bases). CDR3 length equals 12 residues. The V end lost 7 bases, the J end lost 5 bases, and 14 bases lay between the germline ends. Germline-derived CDR1 and CDR2 are SQVTM and ANQGSEA. CDR3 sequence: CSGGPTRETQYL. Written as DNA, the CDR3 is TGCAGCGGGGGGCCAACGCGGGAGACCCAGTACCTC.

This clonotype has only one observation. The rearrangement uses TRBV5-5 and TRBJ2-7; D not resolved. From germline, CDR1 is SGHKS and CDR2 YYEKEE (reference sequence). V was trimmed by 4 bases and J by 3 bases, leaving 8 bases between them. The CDR3 consists of 12 residues. CDR3 in amino acids: CASSLDFYEQYF. Here the CDR3 DNA reads TGTGCCAGCAGCCTTGACTTCTACGAGCAGTACTTC.

The genes are TRBV11-2 and TRBJ2-5, with D possibly TRBD2 on 6 matching bases. The CDR3 consists of 14 residues. The germline V and J ends were trimmed by 4 bases and 3 bases, with 12 bases remaining between them. The germline gives CDR1 SGHAT, CDR2 FQNNGV. The CDR3 DNA sequence: TGTGCCAGCAGCTCCCCGGGGAGGAAAGAGACCCAGTACTTC. It encodes CASSSPGRKETQYF.

This rearrangement joins TRBV19 to TRBJ1-5, with 8 bases aligning to TRBD1. CDR3 size: 16 residues. The V gene's germline CDR1 is LNHDA and CDR2 SQIVND (reference sequence). V lost 2 bases, J lost 5 bases, and 8 bases stayed unmatched. In DNA, the CDR3 is TGTGCCAGTAGTATACTGTCACAGGGGGACCATCAGCCCCAGCATTTT. Translating gives CASSILSQGDHQPQHF. Full variable domain (missing parts from reference TRBV19 and TRBJ1-5): DGGITQSPKYLFRKEGQNVTLSCEQNLNHDAMYWYRQDPGQGLRLIYYSQIVNDFQKGDIAEGYSVSREKKESFPLTVTSAQKNPTAFYLCASSILSQGDHQPQHFGDGTRLSIL.

The genes are TRBV5-1 and TRBJ2-3, with TRBD1 matching 8 bases. The CDR3 is 15 residues long. Germline CDR1 reads SGHRS; CDR2 reads YFSETQ. Trimming cost V 4 bases and J 5 bases; bases outside gene matches: 9. As DNA, the CDR3 is TGCGCCAGCAGCCTTGGACAGGGAGAAATAGATACGCAGTATTTT. Its protein is CASSLGQGEIDTQYF.

There are many counts of this clonotype. V is TRBV4-1 and J is TRBJ2-3; TRBD2 matches at 9 bases. V lost 1 base, J lost 2 bases, and 7 bases stayed unmatched. Germline CDR1 MGHRA, CDR2 YSYEKL. The CDR3 runs to 17 residues. This CDR3 is CASSQALLAGLTDTQYF. The CDR3 DNA reads as TGCGCCAGCAGCCAAGCCCTACTAGCGGGCCTCACAGATACGCAGTATTTT.

This clonotype was seen ten or more times. The rearrangement links TRBV19 to TRBJ1-2, with D tentatively TRBD1 (5 bases). Germline CDR1 reads LNHDA; CDR2 reads SQIVND (reference sequence). CDR3 length: 16 residues. The V end was cut by 5 bases, the J end by 4 bases, with 20 bases between. CDR3 nucleotide sequence: TGTGCCAGTAGTTCGACCGGGACCCCGGGACTCTATGGCTACACCTTC. Protein sequence: CASSSTGTPGLYGYTF.

The gene calls are TRBV15 and TRBJ2-4; a weak D match, TRBD1 (6 bases). The germline V gene has CDR1 LNHNV and CDR2 YYDKDF (reference sequence). V lost 6 bases, J lost 0 bases, and 18 bases lay in between. The CDR3 runs to 17 residues. In DNA, the CDR3 is TGTGCCACCAGAAACCTGACAGGCGGACTAGCCAAAAACATTCAGTACTTC. It is translated as CATRNLTGGLAKNIQYF.

This clonotype was detected ten times or more. The V call is TRBV24-1, the J call TRBJ1-5; D is unresolved. V was trimmed by 4 bases and J by 0 bases, leaving 6 bases between them. The CDR3 has 14 amino acids. The germline CDR1 and CDR2 sequences are KGHDR and SFDVKD. The CDR3 spells CATSDPNSNQPQHF. The CDR3 DNA sequence: TGTGCCACCAGTGACCCAAATAGCAATCAGCCCCAGCATTTT.

This clonotype was detected ten times or more. The chain is built from TRBV4-2 and TRBJ1-5; D is unresolved. The germline CDR1 and CDR2 sequences are LGHNA and YNFKEQ. The V end lost 1 base, the J end lost 3 bases, and 10 bases lay between the germline ends. The CDR3 has 15 amino acids. The CDR3 DNA follows: TGTGCCAGCAGCCAAGGGAGGCAGTACAATCAGCCCCAGCATTTT. Protein sequence: CASSQGRQYNQPQHF.

This clonotype was counted at least ten times. This chain connects TRBV3-1 to TRBJ2-7; TRBD1 agrees at 9 bases. The CDR3 consists of 14 residues. Trimming removed 4 bases from V and 2 bases from J; junction bases left unmatched: 3. In germline, CDR1 is LGHDT, CDR2 YNNKEL (reference sequence). DNA of the CDR3: TGTGCCAGCAGCCCGACAGGGGGGACCTACGAGCAGTACTTC. Translating gives CASSPTGGTYEQYF.

This clonotype was seen at least ten times. V usage is TRBV5-1 and J usage is TRBJ1-2; D ambiguous. CDR1 SGHRS and CDR2 YFSETQ come from the germline V gene. The CDR3 spans 16 residues. V was pared by 3 bases and J by 3 bases, with 18 bases between. The chain's CDR3 is CASSSGIGVIDYGYTF. CDR3 DNA sequence: TGCGCCAGCAGCTCTGGGATCGGGGTGATCGACTATGGCTACACCTTC.

Many counts were recorded for this clonotype. The rearrangement uses TRBV20-1 and TRBJ2-7; tentative D call: TRBD1 (6 bases). The germline V and J ends were trimmed by 6 bases and 0 bases, with 18 bases remaining between them. Germline CDR1 and CDR2: DFQATT and SNEGSKA (reference sequence). The CDR3 has 15 amino acids. The DNA of the CDR3 is TGCAGTGCCGTTACCCCAGGGGACCTCTCCTACGAGCAGTACTTC. It specifies CSAVTPGDLSYEQYF.

V gene TRBV2 combines with J gene TRBJ1-2; possible D gene TRBD1, 6 bases. CDR3 length equals 14 residues. V was cut by 7 bases and J by 7 bases, with 19 bases left in between. The germline CDR1 and CDR2 sequences are SNHLY and FYNNEI. The CDR3 spells CASNTGTGAFGYTF. The CDR3 region has the DNA TGTGCCAGCAACACAGGGACCGGCGCTTTTGGCTACACCTTC. Using reference TRBV2 and TRBJ1-2 for the parts outside the CDR3, the full variable domain is EPEVTQTPSHQVTQMGQEVILRCVPISNHLYFYWYRQILGQKVEFLVSFYNNEISEKSEIFDDQFSVERPDGSNFTLKIRSTKLEDSAMYFCASNTGTGAFGYTFGSGTRLTVV.

The chain is built from TRBV20-1 and TRBJ2-5; TRBD2 aligns across 8 bases. From germline, CDR1 is DFQATT and CDR2 SNEGSKA (reference sequence). The CDR3 contains 15 residues. Trimming removed 1 base from V and 11 bases from J; junction bases left unmatched: 15. CDR3 DNA sequence: TGCAGTGCTAGAGTTGGCGGGGGGCGGACCGGGGAGCAGTACTTC. This gives the protein CSARVGGGRTGEQYF.

This chain joins TRBV7-9 and TRBJ1-2; D gene ambiguous. CDR1 SEHNR and CDR2 FQNEAQ come from the germline V gene (reference sequence). The CDR3 has 13 amino acids. Trimming cost V 5 bases and J 8 bases, with 15 bases left between them. CDR3 nucleotide sequence: TGTGCCAGCAGCCGTCCGCTTTCTAGCGGCTACACCTTC. Amino acid sequence: CASSRPLSSGYTF.

In regard to this clonotype: Germline and junction disagree at one end, which may indicate a read error. The V call is TRBV24-1, the J call TRBJ2-2; weak D call: TRBD1 (6 bases). The length of the CDR3 is 16 residues. Germline V gene lookup returns CDR1 KGHDR and CDR2 SFDVKD. DNA of the CDR3: TGTGCCAGCAGTTACTCTACAGGGTTTGGGACCGGGGAGCTGTCTTTT. Its translation is CASSYSTGFGTGELSF.